A single sample is the source of the 30 T cell receptor beta chains below, sequenced in a study of blood T cell repertoires in COVID-19. Repertoires were generated with immunoSEQ multiplex PCR, while TCRdb's copy carries only in-frame clones and drops some. Here the sample spans 40,000 to 50,000 clones, around 90% being singletons. The sequenced sample consisted of peripheral blood. These receptors all stem from a man aged 45-65 years with active COVID-19.

CDR3 sequence: CASSEGRDRTQYF. In DNA form, the CDR3 reads TGTGCCAGCAGTGAAGGGCGGGACCGGACCCAGTACTTC. The chain couples TRBV2 to TRBJ2-5, with D possibly TRBD2 on 6 matching bases. The germline CDR1 and CDR2 sequences are SNHLY and FYNNEI. The length of the CDR3 is 13 residues. V was cut by 1 base and J by 7 bases, with 10 bases left in between.

This clone has just one count. The V gene is TRBV9, the J gene TRBJ2-1; 7 bases match TRBD2. The CDR3 is 15 amino acids. Germline-derived CDR1 and CDR2 are SGDLS and YYNGEE. J was trimmed by 7 bases and V by 3 bases; bases with no gene match: 10. The CDR3 sequence: CASSGVWTSWNEQFF. CDR3 nucleotides: TGTGCCAGCAGCGGGGTGTGGACTAGTTGGAATGAGCAGTTCTTC.

The V and J genes are TRBV3-1 (or the pseudogene TRBV3-2) and TRBJ2-2; 7 bases align to TRBD2. The CDR3 consists of 14 residues. J lost 6 bases, V lost 1 base, and 2 bases had no gene match. The germline gives CDR1 LGHDT, CDR2 YNNKEL (reference sequence). This CDR3 reads CASSQAGRAGELFF. Here the CDR3 DNA reads TGTGCCAGCAGCCAAGCAGGGAGGGCCGGGGAGCTGTTTTTT.

On this clone itself: A read error may account for a junction end that differs from germline. The genes are TRBV20-1 and TRBJ1-1; possible D gene TRBD1, 5 bases. The CDR3 has 11 residues. Germline values: CDR1 DFQATT, CDR2 SNEGSKA (reference sequence). The CDR3 sequence: CSALTDTKAFF. DNA of the CDR3: TGCAGTGCTCTGACGGACACTAAAGCTTTCTTT.

This rearrangement joins TRBV6-5 to TRBJ2-1; possible D gene TRBD2, 7 bases. The V end was cut by 5 bases, the J end by 7 bases, with 18 bases between. This CDR3 is built from 15 residues. Germline CDR1 reads MNHEY; CDR2 reads SVGAGI. CDR3 bases: TGTGCCAGCAGTCAGGGATACAGGGAGGGAAATGAGCAGTTCTTC. It yields the protein CASSQGYREGNEQFF.

The V and J genes are TRBV19 and TRBJ2-7; 9 nucleotides line up with TRBD1. V dropped 7 bases and J dropped 3; count of bases not matched to a gene: 10. Germline assignment: CDR1 LNHDA and CDR2 SQIVND (reference sequence). CDR3 size: 15 residues. CDR3 loop: CASTLRQGENYEQYF. CDR3 bases: TGTGCCAGTACCCTTCGACAGGGGGAGAACTACGAGCAGTACTTC. Based on the CDR3 plus reference TRBV19 and TRBJ2-7, the full variable domain is DGGITQSPKYLFRKEGQNVTLSCEQNLNHDAMYWYRQDPGQGLRLIYYSQIVNDFQKGDIAEGYSVSREKKESFPLTVTSAQKNPTAFYLCASTLRQGENYEQYFGPGTRLTVT.

V and J are TRBV7-6 and TRBJ2-1; 14 nucleotides align to TRBD2. V trimming: 1 base; J trimming: 7 bases; junction bases outside the gene matches: 6. CDR1 is SGHVS and CDR2 is FNYEAQ in the germline V gene. This CDR3 is built from 17 residues. CDR3 bases: TGTGCCAGCAGCTTAGGAGGACTAGCGGGAGGAGCAAATGAGCAGTTCTTC. Protein product: CASSLGGLAGGANEQFF.

The chain uses TRBV6-5 and TRBJ1-2; TRBD1 matches 8 bases. Trimming removed 8 bases from V and 8 bases from J; junction bases left unmatched: 10. In germline, CDR1 is MNHEY, CDR2 SVGAGI. The CDR3 runs 13 residues. The CDR3 is CASGGTGVDGYTF. DNA of the CDR3: TGTGCCAGCGGAGGGACAGGCGTAGACGGCTACACCTTC.

The chain links TRBV6-1 to TRBJ1-1; TRBD1 matches 11 bases. The CDR3 is 16 residues long. J was trimmed by 8 bases and V by 5 bases; bases with no gene match: 13. Looked up from germline, CDR1 is MNHNS and CDR2 is SASEGT. CDR3 nucleotide sequence: TGTGCCAGCAGTCAAGGGACAGGGGGATTATTGGGCGAAGCTTTCTTT. Protein product: CASSQGTGGLLGEAFF.

The CDR3: CASSPRGGEEAFF. The CDR3 DNA reads TGTGCCAGCTCACCTAGAGGGGGTGAGGAAGCTTTCTTT. The V gene is TRBV18, the J gene TRBJ1-1; D is possibly TRBD1 (6 bases). Trimming took off 3 bases at V and 8 bases at J, with 13 bases between the two ends. The CDR3 runs 13 residues. CDR1 is KGHSH, CDR2 LQKENI, per germline.

The chain combines TRBV6-2 or TRBV6-3 with TRBJ1-2, with 7 bases lining up with TRBD1. Germline lookup yields CDR1 MNHEY and CDR2 SVGEGT. After removal of 2 bases from V and 4 bases from J, the junction contained 7 bases not matched to a gene. This CDR3 has 15 amino acids. The CDR3 bases are TGTGCCAGCAGTTACGAGGGGGCGCGAGGCTATGGCTACACCTTC. Translation gives CASSYEGARGYGYTF.

This chain links TRBV18 with TRBJ2-3; 10 bases map to TRBD2. Germline loops: CDR1 KGHSH, CDR2 LQKENI. The CDR3 is 17 residues long. V lost 3 bases, J lost 2 bases, and 8 bases stayed unmatched. CDR3 DNA: TGTGCCAGCTCACCTATGGGACTAGCGATTCTCACAGATACGCAGTATTTT. This translates into CASSPMGLAILTDTQYF.

The chain carries TRBV30 and TRBJ1-1, with 11 positions matching TRBD1. Trimming cost V 5 bases and J 0 bases; bases outside gene matches: 14. CDR1 is GTSNPN, CDR2 SVGIG, per germline (reference sequence). The CDR3 consists of 18 residues. The CDR3 loop reads CAWRGLGQGASMNTEAFF. DNA for the CDR3: TGTGCCTGGCGTGGACTCGGACAGGGGGCCTCTATGAACACTGAAGCTTTCTTT.

This clone was picked up one time. The rearrangement joins TRBV6-5 to TRBJ2-3, with D hard to call. V was trimmed by 0 bases and J by 4 bases, leaving 11 bases between them. Germline assignment: CDR1 MNHEY and CDR2 SVGAGI. The CDR3 consists of 15 residues. The CDR3 DNA is TGTGCCAGCAGTTACTCCAACAGTTTGTCAGATACGCAGTATTTT. Its translation: CASSYSNSLSDTQYF.

This chain joins TRBV28 and TRBJ2-5, with 7 bases aligning to TRBD1. V lost 7 bases, J lost 1 base, and 18 bases stayed unmatched. The CDR3 is 18 residues long. Germline V gene lookup returns CDR1 MDHEN and CDR2 SYDVKM. The chain's CDR3 is CASMARPPPDRAQETQYF. CDR3 nucleotides: TGTGCCAGCATGGCCCGGCCCCCCCCCGACAGGGCCCAAGAGACCCAGTACTTC.

This clone was counted a single time. J is TRBJ2-2 and V is TRBV10-2, with D possibly being TRBD2 (6 bases). CDR1 WSHSY and CDR2 SAAADI come from the germline V gene. CDR3 length equals 14 residues. Trimming removed 8 bases at V and 7 bases at J, with 17 bases between. The CDR3 sequence: CASGMTRVDGELFF. DNA of the CDR3: TGCGCCAGCGGGATGACTAGGGTGGACGGGGAGCTGTTTTTT.

This sequence joins TRBV5-8 and TRBJ1-2; 11 bases fit TRBD1. The V gene end was trimmed by 1 base and the J gene end by 6 bases; junction bases not matched to a gene: 11. The CDR3 is 17 residues long. Looked up from germline, CDR1 is SGHTS and CDR2 is YDEGEE. The CDR3 nucleotides are TGTGCCAGCAGCTTGTACACCGGACAGGGGGCTTTGGATGGCTACACCTTC. Residues: CASSLYTGQGALDGYTF.

This clone appeared a single time. J is TRBJ2-7 and V is TRBV2; possible D gene TRBD1, 5 bases. Germline V gene sequence: CDR1 SNHLY, CDR2 FYNNEI. The germline V and J ends were trimmed by 3 bases and 6 bases, with 12 bases remaining between them. CDR3 size: 13 residues. CDR3 DNA sequence: TGTGCCAGCAGTGATCTAAGGGGAACCGAGCAGTACTTC. Translating gives CASSDLRGTEQYF.

This clone has just a few counts. This sequence joins TRBV1 and TRBJ2-1; the table's D call TRBD2 went unverified against the DNA. TRBV1 has pseudogene status. This CDR3 comprises 15 residues. The CDR3 is CTSSQAGSSYNEQFF. CDR3 DNA sequence: TGCACCAGCAGCCAGGCGGGGAGCTCCTACAATGAGCAGTTCTTC.

The V gene is TRBV19, the J gene TRBJ2-3; possible D gene TRBD1, 8 bases. Germline assignment: CDR1 LNHDA and CDR2 SQIVND (reference sequence). This CDR3 is built from 15 residues. Trimming removed 4 bases from V and 4 bases from J, with 15 bases in between. The CDR3 DNA reads as TGTGCCAGTAGTACAGTCACAGGGGGGGCAGATACGCAGTATTTT. The encoded protein is CASSTVTGGADTQYF.

The chain uses TRBV6-6 and TRBJ2-2, with TRBD1 identical over 8 bases. The ends lost 8 bases at V and 5 bases at J; junction bases unmatched: 4. The CDR3 totals 13 residues. Germline V lookup: CDR1 MNHNY, CDR2 SVGAGI (reference sequence). For the CDR3, the DNA is TGTGCCAGCGCCCAGGGGGCTACCGGGGAGCTGTTTTTT. This codes for CASAQGATGELFF.

This clone was detected a few times. This chain connects TRBV7-3 to TRBJ1-6; 7 nucleotides match TRBD1. The CDR3 runs 15 residues. The V and J ends lost 2 bases and 10 bases, in that order; junction bases with no gene match: 8. From germline, CDR1 is SGHTA and CDR2 FQGTGA. The CDR3 loop is CASSLAGRGRSPLHF. The CDR3 DNA sequence: TGTGCCAGCAGCTTAGCGGGCAGGGGGAGATCACCCCTCCACTTT.

This chain links TRBV7-8 with TRBJ1-5; D possibly corresponds to TRBD1 (6 bases). This CDR3 comprises 15 residues. The V gene's germline CDR1 is SGHVS and CDR2 FQNEAQ. The V end lost 5 bases, the J end lost 0 bases, and 11 bases lay between the germline ends. The CDR3 is CASSLGQYSNQPQHF. Here the CDR3 DNA reads TGTGCCAGCAGCCTAGGACAGTATAGCAATCAGCCCCAGCATTTT.

The chain employs TRBV29-1 and TRBJ2-1, with 12 positions matching TRBD1. CDR1 is SQVTM and CDR2 is ANQGSEA in the germline V gene. This CDR3 has 14 residues. CDR3 bases: TGCAGTGAGAAGGGACAGGGGGCCGGGAATGAGCAGTTCTTC. Residues: CSEKGQGAGNEQFF.

This chain uses TRBV7-8 with TRBJ2-5; TRBD2 is a possible D gene (5 bases). CDR1 and CDR2 (germline): SGHVS, FQNEAQ. CDR3 length: 16 residues. V gave up 6 bases and J gave up 1 base, with 18 bases separating them. The CDR3 spells CASRRDRRNPQETQYF. For the CDR3, the DNA is TGTGCCAGCAGACGGGATCGACGCAACCCCCAAGAGACCCAGTACTTC.

This chain joins TRBV2 and TRBJ1-5; 10 bases fit TRBD1. The germline gives CDR1 SNHLY, CDR2 FYNNEI. The junction had 4 bases not matched to a gene; V was cut back by 5 bases and J by 6 bases. The CDR3 has 14 amino acids. The CDR3 DNA is TGTGCCAGCAGTTTTGACAGGGGGCGTCAGCCCCAGCATTTT. Protein product: CASSFDRGRQPQHF.

V gene TRBV15 combines with J gene TRBJ2-4; possibly TRBD2 for D (7 bases). The CDR3 has 17 amino acids. From germline, CDR1 is LNHNV and CDR2 YYDKDF (reference sequence). V was clipped by 0 bases and J by 0 bases, with 12 bases between them. The CDR3 loop is CATSRDRRGLAKNIQYF. CDR3 bases: TGTGCCACCAGCAGAGATCGGCGGGGGCTAGCCAAAAACATTCAGTACTTC.

The V call is TRBV5-4, the J call TRBJ1-6; tentatively, D is TRBD1 (5 bases). The CDR3 contains 16 residues. The germline CDR1 and CDR2 sequences are SGHNT and YYREEE (reference sequence). V was trimmed by 4 bases and J by 6 bases, leaving 17 bases between them. The CDR3 bases are TGTGCCAGCAGCCTGGGACCTGAGGCTCGTAATTCACCCCTCCACTTT. Its protein product is CASSLGPEARNSPLHF. The full variable domain, in which reference TRBV5-4 and TRBJ1-6 provide the parts outside the CDR3, is ETGVTQSPTHLIKTRGQQVTLRCSSQSGHNTVSWYQQALGQGPQFIFQYYREEENGRGNFPPRFSGLQFPNYSSELNVNALELDDSALYLCASSLGPEARNSPLHFGNGTRLTVT.

The chain employs TRBV3-1 (or the pseudogene TRBV3-2) and TRBJ2-7; a weak D match, TRBD2 (6 bases). V was pared by 0 bases and J by 6 bases, with 12 bases between. Germline V lookup: CDR1 LGHDT, CDR2 YNNKEL (reference sequence). The CDR3 covers 14 residues. The CDR3 nucleotides read TGTGCCAGCAGCCAAGACCCCGTGGGGGGCGAGCAGTACTTC. As protein: CASSQDPVGGEQYF.

The V call is TRBV7-6, the J call TRBJ2-1; a weak D match, TRBD2 (5 bases). The CDR3 runs 13 residues. Trimming left V 4 bases short and J 6 bases short, with 10 bases between. Germline CDR1 reads SGHVS; CDR2 reads FNYEAQ. CDR3 sequence (DNA): TGTGCCAGCAGCTCCGCGGGCGGCAATGAGCAGTTCTTC. Its protein is CASSSAGGNEQFF.